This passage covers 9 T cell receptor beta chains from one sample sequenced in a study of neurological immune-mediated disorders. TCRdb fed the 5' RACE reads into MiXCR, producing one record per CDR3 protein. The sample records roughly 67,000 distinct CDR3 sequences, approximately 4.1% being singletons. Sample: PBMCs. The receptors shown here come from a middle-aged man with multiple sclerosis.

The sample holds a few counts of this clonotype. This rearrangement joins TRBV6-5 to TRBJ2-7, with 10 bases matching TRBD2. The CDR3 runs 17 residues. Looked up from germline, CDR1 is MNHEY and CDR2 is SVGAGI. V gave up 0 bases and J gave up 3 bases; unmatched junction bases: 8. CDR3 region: CASSYSILAGGIYEQYF. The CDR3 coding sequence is TGTGCCAGCAGTTACTCTATTTTAGCGGGGGGTATCTACGAGCAGTACTTC.

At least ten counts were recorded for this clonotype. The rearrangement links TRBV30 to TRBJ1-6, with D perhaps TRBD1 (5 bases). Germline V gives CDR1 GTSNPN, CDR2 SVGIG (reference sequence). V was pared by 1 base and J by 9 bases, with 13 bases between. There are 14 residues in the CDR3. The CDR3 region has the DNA TGTGCCTGGAGTGCAGGGTTGCTCGGTTCACCCCTCCACTTT. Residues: CAWSAGLLGSPLHF.

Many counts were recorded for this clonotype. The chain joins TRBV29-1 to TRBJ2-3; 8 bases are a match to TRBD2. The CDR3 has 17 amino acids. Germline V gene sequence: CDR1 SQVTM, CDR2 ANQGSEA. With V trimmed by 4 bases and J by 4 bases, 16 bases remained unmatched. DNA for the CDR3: TGCAGCGTTGGTCGCCGCCTGTCGGGGGGGGGAGCAGATACGCAGTATTTT. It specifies CSVGRRLSGGGADTQYF.

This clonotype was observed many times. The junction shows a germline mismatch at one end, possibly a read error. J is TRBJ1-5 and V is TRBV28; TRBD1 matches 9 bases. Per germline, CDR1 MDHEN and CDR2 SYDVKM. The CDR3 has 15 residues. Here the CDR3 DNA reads TGTGCCAGCAGTTTACTGGGACAGGGTAATCAGCCCCAGAATTTT. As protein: CASSLLGQGNQPQNF.

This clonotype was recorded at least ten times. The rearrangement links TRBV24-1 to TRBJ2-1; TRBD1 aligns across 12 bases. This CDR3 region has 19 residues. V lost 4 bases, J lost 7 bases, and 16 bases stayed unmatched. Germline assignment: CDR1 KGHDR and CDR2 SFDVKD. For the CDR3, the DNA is TGTGCCACCAGTGACCGCGCAACCGGGACAGGGGGCTTATTAAATGAGCAGTTCTTC. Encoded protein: CATSDRATGTGGLLNEQFF.

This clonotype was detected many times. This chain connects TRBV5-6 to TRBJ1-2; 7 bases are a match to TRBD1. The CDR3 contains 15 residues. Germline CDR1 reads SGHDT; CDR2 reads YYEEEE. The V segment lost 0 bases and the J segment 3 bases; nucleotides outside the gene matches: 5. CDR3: CASSLVRDRYYGYTF. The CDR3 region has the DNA TGTGCCAGCAGCTTGGTTCGGGACAGATACTATGGCTACACCTTC.

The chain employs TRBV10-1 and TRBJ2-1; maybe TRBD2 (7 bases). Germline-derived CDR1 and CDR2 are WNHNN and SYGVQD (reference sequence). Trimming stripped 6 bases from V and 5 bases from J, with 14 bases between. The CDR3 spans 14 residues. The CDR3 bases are TGCGCCAGCAGGGAGGGGGGGCGAAACAATGAGCAGTTCTTC. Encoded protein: CASREGGRNNEQFF.

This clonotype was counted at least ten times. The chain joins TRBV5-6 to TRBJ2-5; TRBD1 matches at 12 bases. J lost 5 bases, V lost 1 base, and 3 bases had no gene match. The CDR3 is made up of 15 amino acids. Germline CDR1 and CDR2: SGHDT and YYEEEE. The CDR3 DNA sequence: TGTGCCAGCAGCTTGTGGGACAGGGGGCGTGAGACCCAGTACTTC. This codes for CASSLWDRGRETQYF.

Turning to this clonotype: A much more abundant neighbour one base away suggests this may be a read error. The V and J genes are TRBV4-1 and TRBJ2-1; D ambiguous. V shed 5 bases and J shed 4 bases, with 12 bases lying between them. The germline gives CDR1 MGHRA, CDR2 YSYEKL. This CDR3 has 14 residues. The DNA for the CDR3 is TGCGCCAGCAGCTTTATCGGAAAATACAATGAGCAGTTCTTC. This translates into CASSFIGKYNEQFF.